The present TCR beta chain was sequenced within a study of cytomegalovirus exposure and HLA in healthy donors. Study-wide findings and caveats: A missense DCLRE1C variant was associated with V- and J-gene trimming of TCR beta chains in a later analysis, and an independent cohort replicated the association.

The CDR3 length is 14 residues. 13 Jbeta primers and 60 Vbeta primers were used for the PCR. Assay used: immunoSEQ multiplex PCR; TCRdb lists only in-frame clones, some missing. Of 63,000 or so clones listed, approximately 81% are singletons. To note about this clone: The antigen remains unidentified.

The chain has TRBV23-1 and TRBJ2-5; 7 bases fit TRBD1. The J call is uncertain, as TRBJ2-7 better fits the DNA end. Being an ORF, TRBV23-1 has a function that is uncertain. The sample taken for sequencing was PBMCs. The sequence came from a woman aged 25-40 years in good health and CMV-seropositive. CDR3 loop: CASNGNRGRGEQYF. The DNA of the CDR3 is TGCGCCAGCAACGGGAACAGGGGCAGAGGCGAGCAGTACTTC.